This T cell receptor beta chain was retrieved from a study of blood T cells in healthy people across ages. Overall study findings and caveats: As naive T cell percentage varied, TCR beta diversity correlated strongly with it.

V shed 0 bases and J shed 5 bases, with 13 bases lying between them. Germline CDR1 is MGHRA and CDR2 is YSYEKL. This CDR3 is built from 16 residues. Around 9.5 milliliters of peripheral blood were drawn from each donor. There were at least 5 micrograms of total RNA extracted from every sample. As concerns this clonotype: The antigen is not known.

With a J-beta primer mix and a sample-barcoded 5' primer, a second PCR ran about 7 to 12 cycles. Every cDNA molecule carried a tag from a template-switch adaptor bearing 12 random nucleotides. TCRdb reprocessed the 5' RACE reads via MiXCR and lists one record per CDR3 protein. The data show roughly 1,500,000 distinct CDR3 sequences, approximately 42% seen once. The receptor's source is a woman aged 18 to 35 in good health. The sequenced sample was blood. The chain carries TRBV4-1 and TRBJ2-2; D remains unclear. CDR3 nucleotides: TGCGCCAGCAGCCAAGAGCCCGCCGCCTGGACCGGGGAGCTGTTTTTT. Translated: CASSQEPAAWTGELFF.